The rows below give T cell receptor beta chains drawn from one sample of a study of blood T cell repertoires in COVID-19. Produced via immunoSEQ multiplex PCR; TCRdb's table is partial and in-frame only. Among 120,000 to 150,000 clones, around four fifths were seen once, and the ten largest hold about 3.1%. Sequenced: peripheral blood. Every receptor here comes from a woman aged 40 to 50 with active or convalescent COVID-19. Each CDR3 is given without its conserved first and last residue.

cdr3_aa cdr3_length j_call v_call
ASSPSTGVYHNEQF 14 TRBJ2-1 TRBV27
ASSLRLGSQETQY 13 TRBJ2-5 TRBV5-4
SVEKDSYTGELF 12 TRBJ2-2 TRBV29-1
ASSFSLTTNEKLF 13 TRBJ1-4 TRBV5-6
ASSLGRTDTQY 11 TRBJ2-3 TRBV27
ASSLAFRTGRGNGYT 15 TRBJ1-2 TRBV7-2
ASGRAPDRYYEQY 13 TRBJ2-7 TRBV5-5
ASSLDRGVYGYT 12 TRBJ1-2 TRBV7-9
ASSFGDRGSTEAF 13 TRBJ1-1 TRBV28
ASSSRQAVSGNTIY 14 TRBJ1-3 TRBV7-2
ASSLSLMSDTQY 12 TRBJ2-3 TRBV27
ASSLDRVAGNTIY 13 TRBJ1-3 TRBV2
ASSLGQVSGANVLT 14 TRBJ2-6 TRBV5-6
ASSHGDLLTKLF 12 TRBJ1-4 TRBV28
ASSPGTSDQNEQF 13 TRBJ2-1 TRBV5-1
ASSPVGQGVGGKLF 14 TRBJ1-4 TRBV5-1
ASSLGGGSSYEQY 13 TRBJ2-7 TRBV7-9
ASSPTGSNEKLF 12 TRBJ1-4 TRBV2
ASSQGGAGIQY 11 TRBJ2-4 TRBV6-5
ASSQEALRGPSYEQY 15 TRBJ2-7 TRBV3-1/TRBV3-2
ASSLKVQGNQPQH 13 TRBJ1-5 TRBV6-2/TRBV6-3
ASRGTGPQPQH 11 TRBJ1-5 TRBV6-6
ASSRGPINTEAF 12 TRBJ1-1 TRBV18
ASTQGAVGNEKLF 13 TRBJ1-4 TRBV5-1
ASSVHWSSGNTIY 13 TRBJ1-3 TRBV9
ASSEGLVGTQY 11 TRBJ2-5 TRBV2
ASSARTGHGSEAF 13 TRBJ1-1 TRBV5-8
ASATGQGDTDTQY 13 TRBJ2-3 TRBV12-5
ASIHWGGTEAF 11 TRBJ1-1 TRBV25-1
ASSLAFNRGDQPQH 14 TRBJ1-5 TRBV7-2
ASSLVVNTEAF 11 TRBJ1-1 TRBV13
ASSSQGSGELF 11 TRBJ2-2 TRBV10-1
ASSPDRRNTEAF 12 TRBJ1-1 TRBV7-2
ASSFAGVANEQY 12 TRBJ2-7 TRBV11-2
ATEDRSTYEQY 11 TRBJ2-7 TRBV10-3
ASSEPERGGRNEQF 14 TRBJ2-1 TRBV25-1
ASSHRGFYEQY 11 TRBJ2-7 TRBV11-2
ASSEEVRNSPLH 12 TRBJ1-6 TRBV2
ASSPRQASEAF 11 TRBJ1-1 TRBV12-3/TRBV12-4
ASIGQGTSNQPQH 13 TRBJ1-5 TRBV28
ASSLDQRGRAF 11 TRBJ1-1 TRBV11-2
ASSRYAPATGSRETQY 16 TRBJ2-5 TRBV18
ASSPNARGQGGGYT 14 TRBJ1-2 TRBV18
ASSPRGGPGQPQH 13 TRBJ1-5 TRBV4-2
ASDASGRVGNTGELF 15 TRBJ2-2 TRBV25-1
ASSLAGAAEAF 11 TRBJ1-1 TRBV7-9
ASSSGAGPYGYT 12 TRBJ1-2 TRBV27
ATSRGGSGRARTDTQY 16 TRBJ2-3 TRBV15
AITLGGQESEAF 12 TRBJ1-1 TRBV10-3
ASSLISTSNYGYT 13 TRBJ1-2 TRBV7-2
ASSLEAGEYQPQH 13 TRBJ1-5 TRBV7-2
ASSHSVGGEKLF 12 TRBJ1-4 TRBV28